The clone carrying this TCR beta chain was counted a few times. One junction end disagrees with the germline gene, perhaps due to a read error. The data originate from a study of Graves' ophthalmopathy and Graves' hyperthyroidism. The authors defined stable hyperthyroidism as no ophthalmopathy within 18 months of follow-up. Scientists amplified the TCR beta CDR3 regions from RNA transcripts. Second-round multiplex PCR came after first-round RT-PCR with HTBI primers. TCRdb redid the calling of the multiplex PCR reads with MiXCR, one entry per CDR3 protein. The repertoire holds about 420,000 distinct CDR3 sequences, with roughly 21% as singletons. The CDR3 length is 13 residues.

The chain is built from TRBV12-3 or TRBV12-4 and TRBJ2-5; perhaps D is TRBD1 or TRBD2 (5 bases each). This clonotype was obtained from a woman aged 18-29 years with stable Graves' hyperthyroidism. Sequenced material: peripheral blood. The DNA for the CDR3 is TGTGCCAGCAGTACTAATCAGGGAGAGACCAAGTACTTC. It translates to CASSTNQGETKYF.